This T cell receptor (beta chain) was obtained from a study of cytomegalovirus exposure and HLA in healthy donors. The PCR was carried out with 60 Vbeta primers and 13 Jbeta primers. TCRdb's copy holds only in-frame clones and misses some; the assay was immunoSEQ multiplex PCR. The data hold some 240,000 clones, with around four fifths observed a single time. Germline V lookup: CDR1 SQVTM, CDR2 ANQGSEA. The CDR3 spans 14 residues. Input material: PBMCs. The clonotype originates from a male donor in good health and CMV-seronegative. The J gene is TRBJ2-5, the V gene TRBV29-1; D may be TRBD2 (6 bases). TRBJ2-7 matches the DNA end more closely, so the J call is doubtful. The CDR3 sequence: CSVDAGSAPYEQYF. Written as DNA, the CDR3 is TGCAGCGTTGATGCCGGGAGTGCCCCCTACGAGCAGTACTTC.